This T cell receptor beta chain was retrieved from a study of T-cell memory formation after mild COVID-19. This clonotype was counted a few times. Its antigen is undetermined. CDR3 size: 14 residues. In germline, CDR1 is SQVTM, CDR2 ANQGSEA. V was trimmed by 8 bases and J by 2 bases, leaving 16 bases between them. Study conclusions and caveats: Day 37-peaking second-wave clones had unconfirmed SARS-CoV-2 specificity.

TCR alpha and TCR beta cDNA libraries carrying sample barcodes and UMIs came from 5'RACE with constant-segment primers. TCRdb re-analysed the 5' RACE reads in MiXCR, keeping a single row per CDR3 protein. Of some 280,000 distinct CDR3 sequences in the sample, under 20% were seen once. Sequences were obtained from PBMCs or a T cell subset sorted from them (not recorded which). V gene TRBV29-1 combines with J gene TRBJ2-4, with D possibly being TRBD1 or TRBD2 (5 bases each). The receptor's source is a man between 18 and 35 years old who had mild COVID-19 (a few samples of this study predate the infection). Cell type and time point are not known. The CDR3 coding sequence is TGCAGCTTTATCGTATGGGGGACCAAAAACATTCAGTACTTC. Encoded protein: CSFIVWGTKNIQYF.